This T cell receptor (beta chain) derives from a study of cytomegalovirus exposure and HLA in healthy donors. Study findings and constraints: In a later analysis, DRB1 alleles had the most associated TCRs; HLA-C alleles the fewest. A highly shared variant cluster was judged a likely technical artifact. Under in vitro conditions, three CMV-associated chains were confirmed as specific for CMV antigens. Roughly uniform depth of sequencing across donors was assumed in presence/absence analyses.

Looked up from germline, CDR1 is SGHVS and CDR2 is FQNEAQ. V lost 7 bases and J 6 bases, leaving 16 bases between the germline ends. This CDR3 is 14 amino acids long. 60 Vbeta and 13 Jbeta primers were used in PCR. Method: immunoSEQ multiplex PCR; TCRdb's copy keeps in-frame clones and lacks some. This table has under 150,000 clones, approximately 81% appearing once. Comment on this clone: Its antigen is unidentified.

The chain is built from TRBV7-8 and TRBJ2-1; D ambiguous. Sequenced sample: PBMCs. The clonotype comes from a woman in her twenties or thirties in good health and CMV-seronegative. The CDR3 bases are TGTGCCAGCACCAAACAGACCGCGCGCAATGAGCAGTTCTTC. Residues: CASTKQTARNEQFF.